This T cell receptor beta chain is drawn from a study of metastatic and nonmetastatic thyroid tumors. The germline CDR1 and CDR2 sequences are SNHLY and FYNNEI. The CDR3 is 12 residues long. In the authors' methods: The study's classifier, a distant-metastasis tool for papillary thyroid cancer, was built using CDR3 differences across clinicopathological groups. TCRdb re-clonotyped the PCR reads through MiXCR. The V and J calls here are based on TCRdb, not the publication. The data contain about 40,000 clones, approximately 10% of them seen just once; the ten biggest clones take up 20% to 25%. This clone came up many times. The junction and the germline gene differ at one end; a read error may be behind it. Thyroid surgery took place with no prior treatment in any patient.

This TCR was sampled from a female donor with papillary thyroid cancer or a benign thyroid nodule (not recorded which). Some clones in this sample may be carry-over from other donors' samples. The specimen was blood. The V call is TRBV2, the J call TRBJ1-1, with D unresolved. The DNA of the CDR3 is TGTGCCAGCAGAGAAGGCAACACTGAAGCTTTCTTT. Its protein product is CASREGNTEAFF.